The clone carrying this T cell receptor (beta chain) was seen a few times. The antigen remains undetermined. From the reads, TCRdb called clonotypes with MiXCR, one entry per CDR3 protein. Among 400,000 or so distinct CDR3 sequences listed, about a sixth were seen once. These data come from a study of T cell repertoires in cytomegalovirus infection. Looking at the study overall: Based on public TCR beta signatures, there were indications of CMV infection and of a matching HLA type. Study observations and caveats: Individuals carrying CMV plus the relevant HLA were identified by cumulative frequency of public TCR beta families. Across the ex vivo response, the dominant clonotypes were HLA-C-restricted CMV-specific TCR beta clonotypes.

This CDR3 has 16 amino acids. The germline CDR1 and CDR2 sequences are MNHEY and SVGAGI. The V end lost 5 bases, the J end lost 4 bases, and 19 bases lay between the germline ends. The chain employs TRBV6-5 and TRBJ2-3, with D maybe TRBD2 (6 bases). This clonotype was sampled from a human donor in good health (CMV status not recorded). Some clones in this sample may be carry-over from other donors' samples. The sequenced sample consisted of PBMCs. The CDR3 here is CASSPVIARGPDTQYF. DNA of the CDR3: TGTGCCAGCAGTCCCGTGATTGCGCGGGGTCCAGATACGCAGTATTTT.